This T cell receptor (beta chain) was recovered during a study of blood T cell repertoires in COVID-19. The overall study: T cells, B-cell-depleted T cells, or PBMCs provided the cDNA or gDNA that served as material.

Germline V CDR1 and CDR2: WNHNN, SYGVQD (reference sequence). The CDR3 is made up of 17 amino acids. V shed 2 bases and J 2 bases; nucleotides not matched to a gene: 10. Original analysis: Cell counts per sample came from amplifying reference gene primers. The assay was immunoSEQ multiplex PCR, and TCRdb's table has in-frame clones only and misses some. V and J calls plus clone size are reproduced from that table; the DNA served to infer D and trimming. The table lists about 240,000 clones, 70% to 90% of them singletons. Categorization into cohorts depended on clinical history that participants reported.

Sequencing input: PBMCs or T cells enriched from blood (not recorded which). V is TRBV10-1 and J is TRBJ2-3; TRBD2 agrees at 7 bases. The TCR originated in a woman aged 35 to 49 with acute COVID-19. CDR3 loop: CASSEGEASGTTDTQYF. The CDR3 nucleotides are TGCGCCAGCAGTGAGGGGGAGGCTAGCGGAACCACAGATACGCAGTATTTT.